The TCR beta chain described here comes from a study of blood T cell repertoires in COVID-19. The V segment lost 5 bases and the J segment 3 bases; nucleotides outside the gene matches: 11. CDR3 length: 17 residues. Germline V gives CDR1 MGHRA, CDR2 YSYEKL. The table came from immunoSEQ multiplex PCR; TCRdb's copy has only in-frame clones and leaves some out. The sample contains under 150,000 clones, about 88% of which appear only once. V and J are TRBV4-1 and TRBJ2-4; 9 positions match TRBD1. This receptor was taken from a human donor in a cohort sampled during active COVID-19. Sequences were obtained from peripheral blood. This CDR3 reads CASSFPGQGSDKNIQYF. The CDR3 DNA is TGCGCCAGCAGCTTCCCGGGACAGGGATCGGACAAAAACATTCAGTACTTC.